This T cell receptor beta chain was captured by sequencing in a study of blood T cell repertoires in COVID-19. Looking at the study overall: The analysed material was cDNA or gDNA that came from T cells, B-cell-depleted T cells, or PBMCs.

CDR1 MNHEY and CDR2 SVGAGI come from the germline V gene. V shed 5 bases and J 5 bases; nucleotides not matched to a gene: 9. CDR3 length: 14 residues. Clones were read by immunoSEQ multiplex PCR, and TCRdb kept only the in-frame ones, dropping some. There are 250,000 or so clones in the sample; about 90% occur only once, and roughly 2.6% lies in the top ten. The sequencing input was peripheral blood. V gene TRBV6-5 combines with J gene TRBJ2-7, with TRBD1 matching 7 bases. This TCR derives from an older woman with acute or convalescent COVID-19. This CDR3 is CASSRRQGGDEQYF. The CDR3 bases are TGTGCCAGCAGTCGCCGACAGGGCGGCGACGAGCAGTACTTC.